What follows is one T cell receptor (beta chain) and its context. Clones were read by immunoSEQ multiplex PCR, and TCRdb kept only the in-frame ones, dropping some. The table shows more than 15,000 clones, with 65% to 85% occurring only once. This sample was taken from a study of technical replicates of blood from a few donors. Germline trimming cut 7 bases from V and 2 bases from J; bases unmatched to any gene: 19. The CDR3 is made up of 19 amino acids. Germline V gene data show CDR1 as SQVTM and CDR2 as ANQGSEA. The sequence was obtained from a human donor in good health. Some clones in this sample may be carry-over from other donors' samples. The V call is TRBV29-1, the J call TRBJ2-7; 14 positions agree with TRBD2. The material sequenced was PBMCs. The CDR3 loop is CSGHPPTGTSGSGPYEQYF. Here the CDR3 DNA reads TGCAGCGGACATCCCCCCACCGGGACTAGCGGGAGTGGCCCCTACGAGCAGTACTTC.